The 28 T cell receptor beta chains below were found in one sample sequenced in a study of blood T cells in healthy people across ages. Sample-barcoded 5' priming and a J-beta primer mix drove a second PCR of 7 to 11 cycles. Using its own MiXCR run on the 5' RACE reads, TCRdb lists one record per CDR3 protein. Here the sample spans around 870,000 distinct CDR3 sequences, about 28% being singletons. Sequenced: blood. Receptor source: an elderly woman in good health.

CDR3 sequence: CASSLVAGTQYF. DNA of the CDR3: TGTGCCAGCAGCTTAGTAGCGGGAACGCAGTATTTT. The rearrangement joins TRBV5-6 to TRBJ2-3; 8 nucleotides align to TRBD2. The CDR3 spans 12 residues. The V gene end was trimmed by 2 bases and the J gene end by 9 bases; junction bases not matched to a gene: 2. CDR1 is SGHDT and CDR2 is YYEEEE in the germline V gene.

This rearrangement joins TRBV6-1 to TRBJ1-3; the D is unclear. The germline CDR1 and CDR2 sequences are MNHNS and SASEGT. The germline V and J ends were trimmed by 5 bases and 0 bases, with 17 bases remaining between them. There are 17 residues in the CDR3. CDR3 coding DNA: TGTGCCAGCAGTCCGGTAGGCGGAGTTCCCTCTGGAAACACCATATATTTT. Translation: CASSPVGGVPSGNTIYF.

The chain employs TRBV6-5 and TRBJ1-1, with a tentative D call TRBD1 (5 bases). With 0 bases removed from V and 3 bases from J, the gap between germline ends came to 11 bases. This CDR3 spans 15 amino acids. Germline V gene data show CDR1 as MNHEY and CDR2 as SVGAGI. DNA for the CDR3: TGTGCCAGCAGTTACTCGAATGGGGCGGACACTGAAGCTTTCTTT. Translating it yields CASSYSNGADTEAFF.

The sample holds many counts of this clonotype. The chain recombines TRBV6-5 with TRBJ2-1; D may correspond to TRBD1 or TRBD2 (6 bases each). V was trimmed by 6 bases and J by 1 base, leaving 13 bases between them. CDR1 and CDR2 (germline): MNHEY, SVGAGI. This CDR3 is built from 15 residues. The CDR3 region has the DNA TGTGCCAGCAGCTCCGGGGGCTCTTCCTACAATGAGCAGTTCTTC. Translating gives CASSSGGSSYNEQFF.

The chain combines TRBV20-1 with TRBJ2-1; TRBD2 might be the D (5 bases). V shed 6 bases and J shed 0 bases, with 15 bases lying between them. There are 15 residues in the CDR3. CDR1 is DFQATT, CDR2 SNEGSKA, per germline (reference sequence). The CDR3 coding sequence is TGCAGTGCAGGCCCCACGGGGTACTCCTACAATGAGCAGTTCTTC. As protein: CSAGPTGYSYNEQFF.

This clonotype was observed a few times. The junction departs from germline at one end; a sequencing error may be responsible. The chain uses TRBV4-2 and TRBJ2-5; 9 bases fit TRBD1. This CDR3 is 19 amino acids long. Germline V gene lookup returns CDR1 LGHNA and CDR2 YNFKEQ. CDR3 in DNA: TGTGCCAGCGGCCAACCCCTCTGGACAGGGGAGTTTAAGCAAGAGACCCAGTACTTC. This translates into CASGQPLWTGEFKQETQYF.

This clonotype has only a few counts. The chain is built from TRBV7-2 and TRBJ1-4; the match to TRBD1 covers 7 bases. Trimming removed 4 bases from V and 10 bases from J; junction bases left unmatched: 9. The germline CDR1 and CDR2 sequences are SGHTA and FQGNSA. The length of the CDR3 is 14 residues. The CDR3 bases are TGTGCCAGCAGCTCCCACAGGGGTGACGGAAAACTGTTTTTT. It specifies CASSSHRGDGKLFF.

The J gene is TRBJ1-1, the V gene TRBV7-9; the match to TRBD1 covers 12 bases. There are 17 residues in the CDR3. Germline CDR1 reads SEHNR; CDR2 reads FQNEAQ (reference sequence). Losses at the gene ends were 5 bases for V and 3 bases for J; bases not matched to a gene: 10. The DNA of the CDR3 is TGTGCCAGCAGCCGACGGGACAGGGGGCTTATGCACACTGAAGCTTTCTTT. Translation gives CASSRRDRGLMHTEAFF.

On this clonotype itself: This sequence may be a read error, since a much larger clone differs from it by one base. The chain is built from TRBV11-2 and TRBJ1-2, with TRBD1 matching 7 bases. Per the germline V gene, CDR1 is SGHAT and CDR2 is FQNNGV. The V gene end was trimmed by 0 bases and the J gene end by 13 bases; junction bases not matched to a gene: 8. This CDR3 contains 13 residues. The CDR3 DNA follows: TGTGCCAGCAGCTTAGATAAGACAGGGCAATGCACCTTC. Amino acids: CASSLDKTGQCTF.

This clonotype was picked up many times. The chain has TRBV6-5 and TRBJ2-7; 7 bases map to TRBD2. This CDR3 has 15 amino acids. Losses at the gene ends were 2 bases for V and 7 bases for J; bases not matched to a gene: 11. The germline V gene has CDR1 MNHEY and CDR2 SVGAGI. The CDR3 here is CASSYGRVVVREQYF. CDR3 coding DNA: TGTGCCAGCAGTTACGGGAGGGTCGTGGTCCGGGAGCAGTACTTC.

The chain has TRBV18 and TRBJ1-1; D not certain. V shed 2 bases and J shed 0 bases, with 7 bases lying between them. The CDR3 sequence is 14 residues long. CDR1 is KGHSH and CDR2 is LQKENI in the germline V gene. DNA for the CDR3: TGTGCCAGCTCACCAGTTTCAGTGAACACTGAAGCTTTCTTT. Its translation is CASSPVSVNTEAFF.

This clonotype was counted many times. V and J are TRBV6-5 and TRBJ2-5, with 7 nucleotides matching TRBD1. The J segment lost 7 bases and the V segment lost 6 bases, leaving 11 bases of the junction unmatched. The CDR3 sequence is 14 residues long. CDR1 is MNHEY and CDR2 is SVGAGI in the germline V gene. The CDR3 nucleotides read TGTGCCAGCAGACCCGGGACAGACAAATTGACCCAGTACTTC. This codes for CASRPGTDKLTQYF.

This clonotype was picked up a small number of times. This may stem from a read error, because a much larger clone lies one nucleotide away. The chain combines TRBV12-3 or TRBV12-4 with TRBJ2-7, with 9 bases fitting TRBD2. The better agreement between TRBJ2-4 and the DNA end casts doubt on the J call. This CDR3 has 13 amino acids. The chain's CDR3 is CASRSAGGNIQYF. The CDR3 DNA reads TGTGCCAGCAGGTCCGCGGGGGGGAACATTCAGTACTTC.

The chain couples TRBV7-2 to TRBJ2-2; D tentatively fits TRBD1 or TRBD2 (5 bases each). This CDR3 contains 15 residues. The germline V gene encodes CDR1 SGHTA and CDR2 FQGNSA. Trimming left V 5 bases short and J 4 bases short, with 14 bases between. For the CDR3, the DNA is TGTGCCAGCAGCCCCTCGGCAGGGACCACCGGGGAGCTGTTTTTT. It specifies CASSPSAGTTGELFF. The variable domain in full, completed from reference TRBV7-2 and TRBJ2-2, reads GAGVSQSPSNKVTEKGKDVELRCDPISGHTALYWYRQSLGQGLEFLIYFQGNSAPDKSGLPSDRFSAERTGGSVSTLTIQRTQQEDSAVYLCASSPSAGTTGELFFGEGSRLTVL.

This clonotype has a count of ten or more. The rearrangement joins TRBV7-2 to TRBJ2-5, with 12 positions matching TRBD1. The CDR3 runs 17 residues. The germline V gene encodes CDR1 SGHTA and CDR2 FQGNSA. J was trimmed by 2 bases and V by 6 bases; bases with no gene match: 10. The CDR3 sequence is CASRSGTGGLFQETQYF. CDR3 sequence (DNA): TGTGCCAGCAGGTCCGGGACAGGGGGCCTTTTTCAAGAGACCCAGTACTTC.

Ten or more counts support this clonotype. The chain links TRBV27 to TRBJ1-2; 7 nucleotides match TRBD1. Unmatched junction bases numbered 4, after V lost 3 bases and J lost 0 bases. The CDR3 contains 15 residues. Per germline, CDR1 MNHEY and CDR2 SMNVEV (reference sequence). The CDR3: CASSFYDRANYGYTF. The CDR3 nucleotides read TGTGCCAGCAGTTTTTACGACAGGGCTAACTATGGCTACACCTTC.

This clonotype appeared many times. This sequence joins TRBV7-2 and TRBJ2-3, with TRBD1 identical over 10 bases. CDR1 and CDR2 (germline): SGHTA, FQGNSA. V gave up 8 bases and J gave up 4 bases; unmatched junction bases: 6. The CDR3 runs 14 residues. The CDR3 DNA reads as TGTGCCAGCCACGGGACAGGGGAGTCAGATACGCAGTATTTT. Translated: CASHGTGESDTQYF.

A few counts support this clonotype. The chain recombines TRBV28 with TRBJ2-3, with TRBD2 matching 8 bases. The V and J ends lost 6 bases and 0 bases, in that order; junction bases with no gene match: 8. The CDR3 covers 16 residues. CDR1 and CDR2 (germline): MDHEN, SYDVKM. For the CDR3, the DNA is TGTGCCAGCAGGGAGTTAGCGGGGAGAAGCACAGATACGCAGTATTTT. Translating it yields CASRELAGRSTDTQYF.

The chain carries TRBV5-1 and TRBJ1-4, with D unclear. Trimming cost V 2 bases and J 0 bases, with 14 bases left between them. CDR1 and CDR2 from the germline V gene are SGHRS and YFSETQ. The length of the CDR3 is 17 residues. The CDR3 sequence: CASSFSPPTSTNEKLFF. The CDR3 DNA reads as TGCGCCAGCAGCTTTAGCCCACCTACTTCAACTAATGAAAAACTGTTTTTT.

The rearrangement links TRBV7-2 to TRBJ2-5, with TRBD2 as a possible D gene (7 bases). The CDR3 runs to 16 residues. The V end was cut by 5 bases, the J end by 5 bases, with 21 bases between. Germline V lookup: CDR1 SGHTA, CDR2 FQGNSA. In nucleotides, the CDR3 is TGTGCCAGCAGCCTACTTAGAGGGGGGGGGCCCGAGACCCAGTACTTC. Translation: CASSLLRGGGPETQYF.

This clonotype came up a few times. The CDR3 reads CASSVAPGRGETQYF. For the CDR3, the DNA is TGTGCCAGCAGCGTAGCCCCAGGGAGAGGAGAGACCCAGTACTTC. This chain joins TRBV9 and TRBJ2-5; D may correspond to TRBD1 or TRBD2 (5 bases each). Germline CDR1 reads SGDLS; CDR2 reads YYNGEE. CDR3 length equals 15 residues. Trimming took off 0 bases at V and 4 bases at J, with 13 bases between the two ends.

This clonotype was observed a handful of times. A much larger clone lies a single base off, so this may be a read error. The chain links TRBV5-1 to TRBJ2-6; D is perhaps TRBD2 (6 bases). CDR1 is SGHRS, CDR2 YFSETQ, per germline. V lost 2 bases and J lost 1, with 16 bases in between. The CDR3 covers 18 residues. In DNA form, the CDR3 reads TGCGCCAGCAGCTTAGCGCGGGGCCCTTTATCTGGGGCCAACGTCCTGACTTTC. It yields the protein CASSLARGPLSGANVLTF.

In its sample, this clonotype was seen once. Just one base apart from a much larger clone, this may be a read error. The chain links TRBV6-5 to TRBJ2-1; maybe TRBD1 (5 bases). Germline V gives CDR1 MNHEY, CDR2 SVGAGI. The CDR3 covers 14 residues. The CDR3 sequence: CASRQGTSYNEQCF. The CDR3 DNA reads as TGTGCCAGCAGGCAGGGAACCTCCTACAATGAGCAGTGCTTC.

As to this clonotype: A much larger clone differs by one base, so this may be a read error. The chain has TRBV5-1 and TRBJ2-7, with 10 bases identical to TRBD2. This CDR3 spans 15 amino acids. V trimming: 3 bases; J trimming: 7 bases; junction bases outside the gene matches: 10. Germline loops: CDR1 SGHRS, CDR2 YFSETQ. This chain's CDR3 is CASSYIQRGGDEQYF. The CDR3 nucleotides read TGCGCCAGCAGCTACATCCAGCGGGGGGGTGATGAGCAGTACTTC.

This clonotype was found a few times. The rearrangement joins TRBV6-5 to TRBJ1-2; D call uncertain. Per the germline V gene, CDR1 is MNHEY and CDR2 is SVGAGI. V lost 7 bases and J 1 base, leaving 16 bases between the germline ends. The CDR3 has 15 residues. CDR3 amino acids: CASTSSRRINYGYTF. The CDR3 DNA sequence: TGTGCCAGCACCTCCTCTAGGCGGATTAACTATGGCTACACCTTC.

This clonotype was counted ten times or more. In nucleotides, the CDR3 is TGTGCCAGCAGCTTAGATGTAACCGCCTACGAGCAGTACTTC. Protein product: CASSLDVTAYEQYF. The V call is TRBV11-2, the J call TRBJ2-7; D gene ambiguous. Per germline, CDR1 SGHAT and CDR2 FQNNGV. This CDR3 is built from 14 residues. The V and J ends lost 0 bases and 2 bases respectively, with 8 bases between them. The full variable domain, with the rest looked up from reference TRBV11-2 and TRBJ2-7, is EAGVAQSPRYKIIEKRQSVAFWCNPISGHATLYWYQQILGQGPKLLIQFQNNGVVDDSQLPKDRFSAERLKGVDSTLKIQPAKLEDSAVYLCASSLDVTAYEQYFGPGTRLTVT.

Comment on this clonotype: Possible read error: a much larger clone is one base away. The rearrangement joins TRBV6-2 or TRBV6-3 to TRBJ1-5; D is unclear. V was trimmed by 10 bases and J by 5 bases, leaving 18 bases between them. This CDR3 has 14 residues. Looked up from germline, CDR1 is MNHEY and CDR2 is SVGEGT. The CDR3 spells CATKENRSDQPQHF. CDR3 DNA sequence: TGTGCCACGAAGGAGAATCGAAGCGATCAGCCCCAGCATTTT.

In this sample, this clonotype turned up many times. The chain combines TRBV7-9 with TRBJ1-6; 9 bases map to TRBD1. This CDR3 contains 13 residues. Trimming removed 8 bases from V and 6 bases from J; junction bases left unmatched: 2. From germline, CDR1 is SEHNR and CDR2 FQNEAQ (reference sequence). Here the CDR3 reads CASQQGANSPLHF. CDR3 bases: TGTGCCAGCCAACAGGGGGCTAATTCACCCCTCCACTTT.